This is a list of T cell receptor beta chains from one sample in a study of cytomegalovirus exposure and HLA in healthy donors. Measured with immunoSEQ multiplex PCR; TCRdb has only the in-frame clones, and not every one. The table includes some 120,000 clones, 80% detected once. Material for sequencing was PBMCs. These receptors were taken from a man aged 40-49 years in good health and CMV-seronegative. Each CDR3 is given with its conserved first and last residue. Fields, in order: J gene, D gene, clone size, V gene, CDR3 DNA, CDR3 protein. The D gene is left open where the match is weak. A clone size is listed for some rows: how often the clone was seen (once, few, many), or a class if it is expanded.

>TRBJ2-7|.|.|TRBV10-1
TGCGCCAGCAGTGAGTATCTGAGGACTAACCGGGCGGGGCAGTACTTC
CASSEYLRTNRAGQYF
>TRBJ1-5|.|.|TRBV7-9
TGTGCCAGCAGCTTAGAGGGGTATCAGCCCCAGCATTTT
CASSLEGYQPQHF
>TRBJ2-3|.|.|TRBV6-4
TGTGCCAGCAGTGACACGTCAGGTGGCACAGATACGCAGTATTTT
CASSDTSGGTDTQYF
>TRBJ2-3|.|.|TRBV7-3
TGTGCCAGCAGCCCAACAGGGTCAGATACGCAGTATTTT
CASSPTGSDTQYF
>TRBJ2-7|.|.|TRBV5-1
TGCGCCAGCAGCTTGGCCGACACCTACGAGCAGTACTTC
CASSLADTYEQYF
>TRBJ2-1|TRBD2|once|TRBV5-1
TGCGCCAGCAGCCAAGGACTAGCGGGAGTCAATGAGCAGTTCTTC
CASSQGLAGVNEQFF
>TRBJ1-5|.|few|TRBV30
TGTGCCTGGGGGGTCCGGGAAGATCAGCCCCAGCATTTT
CAWGVREDQPQHF
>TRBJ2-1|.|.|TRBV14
TGTGCCAGCAGCCCCGGACAGCTCTGGGGTGAGCAGTTCTTC
CASSPGQLWGEQFF
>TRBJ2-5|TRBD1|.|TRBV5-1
TGCGCCAGCAGCTTTTTAACCGGGACAGGCCACCAAGAGACCCAGTACTTC
CASSFLTGTGHQETQYF
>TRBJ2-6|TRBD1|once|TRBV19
TGTGCCAGCAGGGGGCCGGCTGGGGCCAACGTCCTGACTTTC
CASRGPAGANVLTF
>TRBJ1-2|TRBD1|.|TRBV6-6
TGTGCCAGCAACCAGGGGGTCTATGGCTACACCTTC
CASNQGVYGYTF
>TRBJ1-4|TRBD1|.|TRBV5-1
TGCGCCAGCAGCTTAAGGGGGCTTGGTAATGAAAAACTGTTTTTT
CASSLRGLGNEKLFF
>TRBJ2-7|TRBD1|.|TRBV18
TGTGCCAGCTCATTTTGGATGGAGAGTAGGGGGCAGTCGGGTGAGCAGTACTTC
CASSFWMESRGQSGEQYF
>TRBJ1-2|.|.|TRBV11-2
TGTGCCAGCAGCCCTAGGGAGGGAGTAGGCTACACCTTC
CASSPREGVGYTF
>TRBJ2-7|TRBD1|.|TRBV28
TGTGCCAGCAGTTACGACAGGGGTCGCATCTACGAGCAGTACTTC
CASSYDRGRIYEQYF
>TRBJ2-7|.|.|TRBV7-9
TGTGCCAGCAGCCCCTTCTGGGGGCACGAGCAGTACTTC
CASSPFWGHEQYF
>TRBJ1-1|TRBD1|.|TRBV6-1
TGTGCCAGCAGGGACAGGGGAGCTTTCTTT
CASRDRGAFF
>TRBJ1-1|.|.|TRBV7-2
TGTGCCAGCAGCTCGGACGGGGGGGACACTGAAGCTTTCTTT
CASSSDGGDTEAFF
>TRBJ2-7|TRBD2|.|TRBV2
TGTGCCAGCAGCCTCTCGGGAGGGGGGGCCTACGAGCAGTACTTC
CASSLSGGGAYEQYF
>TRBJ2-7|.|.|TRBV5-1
TGCGCCAGCAGCTTGGGTGACACGGTCTCCTACGAGCAGTACTTC
CASSLGDTVSYEQYF
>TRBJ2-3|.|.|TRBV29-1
TGCAGCGTTGGCCCCAGGGATACGCAGTATTTT
CSVGPRDTQYF
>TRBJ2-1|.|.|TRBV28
TGTGCCAGCGGTGAGGAACTAGCAGTCAATGAGCAGTTCTTC
CASGEELAVNEQFF
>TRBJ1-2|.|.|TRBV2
TGTGCCAGCACCCCGGCAGGGGTGGAGGGCTACACCTTC
CASTPAGVEGYTF
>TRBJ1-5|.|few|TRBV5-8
TGTGCCAGCAGCTTGCGTCTAGGCAATCAGCCCCAGCATTTT
CASSLRLGNQPQHF
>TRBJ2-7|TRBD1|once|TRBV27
TGTGCCAGCAGAAAGACAGGGGGCGACGAGCAGTACTTC
CASRKTGGDEQYF
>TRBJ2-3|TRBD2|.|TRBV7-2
TGTGCCAGCAGCACCCAGAGCACCAGCGGGGGATTCACCCCATGGACGCAGTATTTT
CASSTQSTSGGFTPWTQYF
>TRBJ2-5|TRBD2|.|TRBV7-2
TGTGCCAGCAGCTCGCCGACTAGCGGGGGGACGTGGGAGACCCAGTACTTC
CASSSPTSGGTWETQYF
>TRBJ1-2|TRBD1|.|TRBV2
TGTGCCAGCAAACAGACAGGGAAAGACTATGGCTACACCTTC
CASKQTGKDYGYTF
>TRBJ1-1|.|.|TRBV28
TGTGCCAGCAGGGCCCCGACGGGGAACACTGAAGCTTTCTTT
CASRAPTGNTEAFF
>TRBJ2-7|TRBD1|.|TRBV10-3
TGTGCCATCAGTGCCAGGGACAGGGCTCACGAGCAGTACTTC
CAISARDRAHEQYF
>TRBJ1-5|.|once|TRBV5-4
TGTGCCAGCAGCCCGGGGGGGGGCAATCAGCCCCAGCATTTT
CASSPGGGNQPQHF
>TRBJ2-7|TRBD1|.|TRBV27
TGTGCCAGCAGTTCCCGGGACAGGGGGCGCGAGGAGCAGTACTTC
CASSSRDRGREEQYF
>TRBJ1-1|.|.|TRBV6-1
TGTGCCAGCAGTCAGGGGCTAGGAACTGAAGCTTTCTTT
CASSQGLGTEAFF
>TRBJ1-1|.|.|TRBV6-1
TGTGCCAGCAGTTCGGAGCCGAACACTGAAGCTTTCTTT
CASSSEPNTEAFF
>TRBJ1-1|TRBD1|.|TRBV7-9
TGTGCCAGCAGCCCCCGACAGGGGATGAACACTGAAGCTTTCTTT
CASSPRQGMNTEAFF
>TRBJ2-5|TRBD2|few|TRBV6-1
TGTGCCAGCAGTGCCCTCCCAATGGGGGAGGGCCAAGAGACCCAGTACTTC
CASSALPMGEGQETQYF
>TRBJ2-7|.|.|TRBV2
TGTGCCAGCAGTGCTGGACAGACCTACGAGCAGTACTTC
CASSAGQTYEQYF
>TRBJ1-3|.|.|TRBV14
TGTGCCAGCAGCCAAGTAGCTGGAAACACCATATATTTT
CASSQVAGNTIYF
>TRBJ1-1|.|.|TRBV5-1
TGCGCCAGCAGCTTGGGAGGGGGAACTGAAGCTTTCTTT
CASSLGGGTEAFF
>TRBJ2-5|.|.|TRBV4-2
TGTGCCAGCAGCCAAGGCACGGGGAGCTTGGAGACCCAGTACTTC
CASSQGTGSLETQYF
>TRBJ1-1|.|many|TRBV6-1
TGTGCCAGCAGGATGGGAGGGACTGAAGCTTTCTTT
CASRMGGTEAFF
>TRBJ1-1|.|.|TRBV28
TGTGCCAGCAGCGGTCATGGGGGGGTGAACACTGAAGCTTTCTTT
CASSGHGGVNTEAFF
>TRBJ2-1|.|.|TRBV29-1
TGCAGCGTCTACAGGGATTCCTACAATGAGCAGTTCTTC
CSVYRDSYNEQFF
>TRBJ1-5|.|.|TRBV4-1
TGCGCCAGCAGCCCCTGGGCAGGGAAGGAGCAGCCCCAGCATTTT
CASSPWAGKEQPQHF
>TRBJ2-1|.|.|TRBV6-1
TGTGCCAGCAGTGACACCTCAGGGGCCCCCGAATTCGGGGAGCAGTTCTTC
CASSDTSGAPEFGEQFF
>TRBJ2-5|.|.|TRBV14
TGTGCCAGCAGCCGCGGGGCGCTGGAGACCCAGTACTTC
CASSRGALETQYF
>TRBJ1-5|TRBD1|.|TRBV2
TGTGCCAGCAGCACAGGGGACCAACAGCCCCAGCATTTT
CASSTGDQQPQHF
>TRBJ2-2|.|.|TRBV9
TGTGCCAGCAGCCCATCGGGACAGAACACCGGGGAGCTGTTTTTT
CASSPSGQNTGELFF
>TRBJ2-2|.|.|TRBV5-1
TGCGCCACTAAAGGACTGTCGAACACCGGGGAGCTGTTTTTT
CATKGLSNTGELFF
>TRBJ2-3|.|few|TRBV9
TGTGCCAGCAGCGAGACTCGAGTTTTTCCGGATACGCAGTATTTT
CASSETRVFPDTQYF
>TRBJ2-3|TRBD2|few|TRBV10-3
TGTGCCATCAGACCCGGGACTAGCGGGACAGATACGCAGTATTTT
CAIRPGTSGTDTQYF
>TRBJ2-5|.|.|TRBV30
TGTGCCTGGAGTGAGAACAGCGGAGAGACCCAGTACTTC
CAWSENSGETQYF
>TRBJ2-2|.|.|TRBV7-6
TGTGCCAGCAGCTTTAAGAACACCGGGGAGCTGTTTTTT
CASSFKNTGELFF
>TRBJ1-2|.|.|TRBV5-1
TGCGCCAGCAGCCAACAGGCTAACTATGGCTACACCTTC
CASSQQANYGYTF